This is a list of T cell receptor beta chains from one sample in a study of Ad26.COV2.S vaccination and SARS-CoV-2 variants. Sequenced by immunoSEQ multiplex PCR; TCRdb stores in-frame clones only, minus some. Among about 350,000 clones listed, roughly nine tenths were seen once. Sequences were derived from peripheral blood, sampled after recovery from COVID-19. The receptor set was obtained from a human donor who had recovered from COVID-19. Each CDR3 is given with its conserved first and last residue. D genes are given only for firm matches. Size is stated for part of the rows, as once, few or many counts, or as a class when the clone is expanded.

D gene: -
V gene: TRBV12-3/TRBV12-4
clone size: -
J gene: TRBJ1-1
CDR3 DNA: TGTGCCACCCTACGGATGGGGAAAGCTTTCTTT
CDR3 protein: CATLRMGKAFF

D gene: -
V gene: TRBV5-6
clone size: once
J gene: TRBJ1-2
CDR3 DNA: TGTGCCAGCAGCTTGCCCGGTGGTGTCTATGGCTACACCTTC
CDR3 protein: CASSLPGGVYGYTF

D gene: -
V gene: TRBV7-8
clone size: -
J gene: TRBJ1-1
CDR3 DNA: TGTGCCAGCAGCTTAGTAGGTCTTGGCGACAGGAAGAACACTGAAGCTTTCTTT
CDR3 protein: CASSLVGLGDRKNTEAFF

D gene: -
V gene: TRBV5-6
clone size: -
J gene: TRBJ1-1
CDR3 DNA: TGTGCCAGCAGCCTTCCCTCGGGGGGCGGAAAGGTAGCTTTCTTT
CDR3 protein: CASSLPSGGGKVAFF

D gene: -
V gene: TRBV7-9
clone size: -
J gene: TRBJ2-7
CDR3 DNA: TGTGCCAGCCAGGACTGGACCTACGAGCAGTACTTC
CDR3 protein: CASQDWTYEQYF

D gene: TRBD2
V gene: TRBV19
clone size: -
J gene: TRBJ2-1
CDR3 DNA: TGTGCCAGTAGTATGAGGAGCGGGGGGGCCTTTGAGCAGTTCTTC
CDR3 protein: CASSMRSGGAFEQFF

D gene: -
V gene: TRBV5-1
clone size: -
J gene: TRBJ1-1
CDR3 DNA: TGCGCCAGCAGTCAGGCCGGTCACACTAAGAACACTGAAGCTTTCTTT
CDR3 protein: CASSQAGHTKNTEAFF

D gene: TRBD1
V gene: TRBV6-2/TRBV6-3
clone size: -
J gene: TRBJ2-5
CDR3 DNA: TGTGCCAGCAGTTACTCTATGCTCCGGACAGGATACCAAGAGACCCAGTACTTC
CDR3 protein: CASSYSMLRTGYQETQYF

D gene: -
V gene: TRBV6-5
clone size: -
J gene: TRBJ1-2
CDR3 DNA: TGTGCCAGCAGATCCGAATACTTCACTGGCTATGGCTACACCTTC
CDR3 protein: CASRSEYFTGYGYTF

D gene: -
V gene: TRBV7-9
clone size: -
J gene: TRBJ2-7
CDR3 DNA: TGTGCCAGCAGCTTCCCTAATCGCGAGCAGTACTTC
CDR3 protein: CASSFPNREQYF

D gene: -
V gene: TRBV7-9
clone size: -
J gene: TRBJ2-3
CDR3 DNA: TGTGCCAGCAGCTTATTTATAGGGATTTTGGCAGATACGCAGTATTTT
CDR3 protein: CASSLFIGILADTQYF

D gene: TRBD1
V gene: TRBV7-6
clone size: -
J gene: TRBJ2-5
CDR3 DNA: TGTGCCAGCAGCTTAGCAGGGACAGCTTACCAAGAGACCCAGTACTTC
CDR3 protein: CASSLAGTAYQETQYF

D gene: -
V gene: TRBV5-1
clone size: -
J gene: TRBJ1-5
CDR3 DNA: TGCGCCAGCAGCGAAGACCCCGGCCCTAGTCGGCCCCAGCATTTT
CDR3 protein: CASSEDPGPSRPQHF

D gene: TRBD1
V gene: TRBV5-4
clone size: -
J gene: TRBJ2-3
CDR3 DNA: TGTGCCAGCAGCCCCGGACAGGGGAGGACCGCAGATACGCAGTATTTT
CDR3 protein: CASSPGQGRTADTQYF

D gene: TRBD1
V gene: TRBV9
clone size: -
J gene: TRBJ1-4
CDR3 DNA: TGTGCCAGCAGCCAGGGACAGGGAGGTGAAAAACTGTTTTTT
CDR3 protein: CASSQGQGGEKLFF

D gene: -
V gene: TRBV19
clone size: -
J gene: TRBJ2-2
CDR3 DNA: TGTGCCAGTAGTATAGATCATGGGGTAACGGACACCGGGGAGCTGTTTTTT
CDR3 protein: CASSIDHGVTDTGELFF

D gene: -
V gene: TRBV7-9
clone size: -
J gene: TRBJ1-2
CDR3 DNA: TGTGCCAGCAGCTCGGGGGGGGCTGACGGCTACACCTTC
CDR3 protein: CASSSGGADGYTF

D gene: -
V gene: TRBV5-1
clone size: -
J gene: TRBJ1-1
CDR3 DNA: TGCGCCAGCAGCTTGGACAGTATGAACACTGAAGCTTTCTTT
CDR3 protein: CASSLDSMNTEAFF

D gene: -
V gene: TRBV9
clone size: -
J gene: TRBJ2-1
CDR3 DNA: TGTGCCAGCAGCGTAGTAGGGGGACGGAATGAGCAGTTCTTC
CDR3 protein: CASSVVGGRNEQFF

D gene: -
V gene: TRBV6-2/TRBV6-3
clone size: -
J gene: TRBJ1-6
CDR3 DNA: TGTGCCAGCAGTTCCCTTGGACGGGGGTATAATTCACCCCTCCACTTT
CDR3 protein: CASSSLGRGYNSPLHF

D gene: TRBD1
V gene: TRBV6-1
clone size: -
J gene: TRBJ1-6
CDR3 DNA: TGTGCCAGCAGTGAAGCAGGGACAGTGGATTATAATTCACCCCTCCACTTT
CDR3 protein: CASSEAGTVDYNSPLHF

D gene: TRBD1
V gene: TRBV7-2
clone size: -
J gene: TRBJ2-5
CDR3 DNA: TGTGCCAGCAGCGGCCCCAGGGGGGAGACCCAGTACTTC
CDR3 protein: CASSGPRGETQYF

D gene: TRBD1
V gene: TRBV6-4
clone size: -
J gene: TRBJ1-5
CDR3 DNA: TGTGCCAGCAGAGCCGGACAGGGGGCGAGCCCATACAATCAGCCCCAGCATTTT
CDR3 protein: CASRAGQGASPYNQPQHF

D gene: -
V gene: TRBV9
clone size: once
J gene: TRBJ2-1
CDR3 DNA: TGTGCCAGCAGCACGCGTGTGACAAAGGCGGATGAGCAGTTCTTC
CDR3 protein: CASSTRVTKADEQFF

D gene: -
V gene: TRBV5-5
clone size: -
J gene: TRBJ2-1
CDR3 DNA: TGTGCCAGCAGCCTTTCAGAAAACAATGAGCAGTTCTTC
CDR3 protein: CASSLSENNEQFF